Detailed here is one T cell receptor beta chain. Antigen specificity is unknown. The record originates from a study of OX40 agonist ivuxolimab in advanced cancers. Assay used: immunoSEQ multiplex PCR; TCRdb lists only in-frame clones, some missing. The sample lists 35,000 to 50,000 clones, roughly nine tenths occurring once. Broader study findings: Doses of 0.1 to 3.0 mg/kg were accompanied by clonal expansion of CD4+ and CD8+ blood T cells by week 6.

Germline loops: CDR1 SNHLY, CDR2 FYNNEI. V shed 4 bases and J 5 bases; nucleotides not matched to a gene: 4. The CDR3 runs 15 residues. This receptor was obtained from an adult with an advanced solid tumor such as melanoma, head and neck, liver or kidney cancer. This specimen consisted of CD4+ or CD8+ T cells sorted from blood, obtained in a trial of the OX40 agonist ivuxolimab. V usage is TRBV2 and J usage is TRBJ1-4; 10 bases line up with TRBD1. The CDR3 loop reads CASSVPGQGNEKLFF. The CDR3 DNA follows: TGTGCCAGCAGTGTTCCGGGACAGGGGAATGAAAAACTGTTTTTT.